Below, 14 T cell receptor beta chains from the same sample are listed, as sequenced in a study of shared clonotypes between healthy human individuals. Sequencing used immunoSEQ multiplex PCR; TCRdb keeps in-frame clones, though not all of them. The repertoire has around 2,000,000 clones, approximately 94% of them found once; the top ten carry 1.5% to 2%. Terminally differentiated effector memory CD45RA+ cells were left out of the naive CD8 fraction, which was CD45RO-negative and positively selected for CCR7. The sequenced sample consisted of naive CD8+ T cells from PBMCs. These TCRs come from a man aged 18 to 29 in good health. Some clones in this sample may be carry-over from other donors' samples.

The chain couples TRBV7-2 to TRBJ2-7, with TRBD2 identical over 9 bases. The CDR3 runs 16 residues. Per germline, CDR1 SGHTA and CDR2 FQGNSA. With 5 bases clipped from V and 2 bases from J, the junction kept 10 bases outside the gene matches. The CDR3 sequence is CASSRYRLAETYEQYF. CDR3 DNA sequence: TGTGCCAGCAGCCGCTACCGACTAGCGGAGACCTACGAGCAGTACTTC.

Points on this clone: The same CDR3 also results from other DNA sequences found in this sample. The genes are TRBV28 and TRBJ2-5; possible D gene TRBD2, 5 bases. The CDR3 length is 14 residues. Germline V CDR1 and CDR2: MDHEN, SYDVKM. The ends were cut back, 1 base at V and 1 base at J, with 7 bases in the middle. CDR3 protein: CASSLLTSQETQYF. Written as DNA, the CDR3 is TGTGCCAGCAGTTTATTAACTAGCCAAGAGACCCAGTACTTC.

DNA for the CDR3: TGTGCCAGCAGTTTAAGGGCGGGTTTAGTGGAGACCCAGTACTTC. It specifies CASSLRAGLVETQYF. The V and J genes are TRBV27 and TRBJ2-5; perhaps TRBD2 as D (5 bases). The CDR3 sequence is 15 residues long. Germline V gene sequence: CDR1 MNHEY, CDR2 SMNVEV (reference sequence). Trimming took 2 bases from V and 5 from J, leaving 15 bases between them.

Only one count was recorded for this clone. V usage is TRBV19 and J usage is TRBJ2-7; either TRBD1 or TRBD2 may fit D (5 bases each). Germline V gene sequence: CDR1 LNHDA, CDR2 SQIVND (reference sequence). V shed 4 bases and J shed 0 bases, with 16 bases lying between them. The length of the CDR3 is 16 residues. In DNA form, the CDR3 reads TGTGCCAGTAGTACTAGGGACCACAAGAGCTCCTACGAGCAGTACTTC. This gives the protein CASSTRDHKSSYEQYF.

In nucleotides, the CDR3 is TGTGCCAGCAGCTCCGGGACTAGCGGGAGGGGGAACCATGAGCAGTTCTTC. This codes for CASSSGTSGRGNHEQFF. The V gene is TRBV7-9, the J gene TRBJ2-1; the match to TRBD2 covers 16 bases. CDR3 size: 17 residues. V lost 4 bases to trimming and J lost 8 bases; unmatched junction nucleotides: 8. Germline values: CDR1 SEHNR, CDR2 FQNEAQ (reference sequence). The whole variable domain, remainder taken from reference TRBV7-9 and TRBJ2-1, is DTGVSQNPRHKITKRGQNVTFRCDPISEHNRLYWYRQTLGQGPEFLTYFQNEAQLEKSRLLSDRFSAERPKGSFSTLEIQRTEQGDSAMYLCASSSGTSGRGNHEQFFGPGTRLTVL.

This rearrangement joins TRBV27 to TRBJ2-7; D not certain. The CDR3 is 15 amino acids. The germline V gene has CDR1 MNHEY and CDR2 SMNVEV (reference sequence). V was trimmed by 5 bases and J by 3 bases, leaving 17 bases between them. CDR3 loop: CASSMGSSYFYEQYF. The CDR3 DNA reads as TGTGCCAGCAGTATGGGGTCCTCCTATTTCTACGAGCAGTACTTC.

The CDR3 loop reads CSARTGFPYEQYF. The CDR3 nucleotides are TGCAGCGCCAGGACAGGGTTCCCCTACGAGCAGTACTTC. The chain combines TRBV29-1 with TRBJ2-5; 8 bases line up with TRBD1. The end of the DNA fits TRBJ2-7 better, so the J call may be wrong. CDR3 size: 13 residues. Looked up from germline, CDR1 is SQVTM and CDR2 is ANQGSEA.

This chain connects TRBV28 to TRBJ1-4, with a weak D call TRBD1 (6 bases). Germline V gene data show CDR1 as MDHEN and CDR2 as SYDVKM. Between the trimmed V and J ends, which lost 3 bases and 5 bases, there was a span of 19 bases. This CDR3 has 17 residues. In nucleotides, the CDR3 is TGTGCCAGCAGTTTGCGAGGCAGGGGCCCCTTCAATGAAAAACTGTTTTTT. It is translated as CASSLRGRGPFNEKLFF.

The chain employs TRBV6-4 and TRBJ1-2; no reliable D call. The CDR3 covers 13 residues. Germline V gene sequence: CDR1 MRHNA, CDR2 SNTAGT. V lost 5 bases to trimming and J lost 3 bases, with 10 bases between them. The CDR3, as DNA: TGTGCCAGCAGTAAAACGGGGTACTATGGCTACACCTTC. It yields the protein CASSKTGYYGYTF.

The chain links TRBV5-1 to TRBJ2-3, with D perhaps matching TRBD1 (6 bases). The CDR3 consists of 15 residues. V was clipped by 2 bases and J by 4 bases, with 14 bases between them. Per the germline V gene, CDR1 is SGHRS and CDR2 is YFSETQ. The CDR3 loop is CASSFSGTRADTQYF. In DNA, the CDR3 is TGCGCCAGCAGCTTCTCTGGGACAAGGGCAGATACGCAGTATTTT.

This clone was detected once. V usage is TRBV28 and J usage is TRBJ2-7; 9 nucleotides match TRBD1. Per germline, CDR1 MDHEN and CDR2 SYDVKM. Trimming at V came to 4 bases and at J to 3 bases, leaving 7 bases not matched to a gene. The CDR3 consists of 15 residues. The CDR3: CASSYPGTGFYEQYF. The CDR3 nucleotides are TGTGCCAGCAGTTACCCCGGGACAGGGTTCTACGAGCAGTACTTC.

The rearrangement links TRBV15 to TRBJ1-2; D is unclear. Trimming cost V 6 bases and J 0 bases, with 14 bases left between them. This CDR3 has 15 residues. CDR1 is LNHNV and CDR2 is YYDKDF in the germline V gene (reference sequence). CDR3 nucleotide sequence: TGTGCCACCAGAGATCGGGGTGGTCCTAACTATGGCTACACCTTC. The encoded protein is CATRDRGGPNYGYTF.

The chain employs TRBV27 and TRBJ2-3, with TRBD2 matching 14 bases. The germline gives CDR1 MNHEY, CDR2 SMNVEV (reference sequence). The CDR3 has 18 residues. V lost 5 bases to trimming and J lost 6 bases; unmatched junction nucleotides: 13. CDR3 DNA sequence: TGTGCCAGCAGTCCGATATCGACTAGCGGGAGGGCGGGTGATACGCAGTATTTT. Translated, it gives CASSPISTSGRAGDTQYF.

The rearrangement uses TRBV5-4 and TRBJ1-3; D is perhaps TRBD1 (5 bases). The CDR3 extends over 15 amino acids. Germline CDR1 SGHNT, CDR2 YYREEE (reference sequence). The V end was cut by 5 bases, the J end by 4 bases, with 16 bases between. The CDR3 here is CASSGGHGGGNTIYF. The CDR3 region has the DNA TGTGCCAGCAGTGGGGGTCACGGCGGAGGAAACACCATATATTTT.